A single T cell receptor beta chain is shown here with its context. Its target is not known. This specimen includes other DNA sequences encoding the same CDR3. These data belong to a study of cytomegalovirus exposure and HLA in healthy donors. Study-wide results and limits: While the bulk of TCR sequences proved rare, some public TCRs turned up in many donors. Associated with cytomegalovirus, according to the listing, were 150 to 200 TCR beta chains.

It was with 60 Vbeta and 13 Jbeta primers that the PCR ran. Profiling relied on immunoSEQ multiplex PCR, and the TCRdb table lists in-frame clones only, not all of them. The table has about 140,000 clones, roughly 74% seen once. The CDR3 runs to 13 residues. V lost 4 bases and J lost 2, with 8 bases in between. CDR1 and CDR2 (germline): SGHTA, FQGTGA. Healthy donors of bone marrow made up the group. This receptor was obtained from a man between 40 and 49 years old in good health and CMV-seronegative. The genes are TRBV7-3 and TRBJ1-2; no reliable D call. Material for sequencing was PBMCs. The CDR3 DNA reads TGTGCCAGCAGCTCACAGCCAAACTATGGCTACACCTTC. Translated, it gives CASSSQPNYGYTF.